This TCR beta chain was captured in a study of regulatory T cells in long-lasting Graves disease. The germline V and J ends were trimmed by 6 bases and 2 bases, with 10 bases remaining between them. Germline CDR1 and CDR2: MNHEY and SVGEGT. The CDR3 has 13 residues. A few counts support this clonotype. Time point given: newly diagnosed GD, antithyroid drugs for less than 3 months. Extracted PBMC RNA gave rise to the TCR library. Patients all came to the study from an endocrinology department in Xi'an, China. Building of the TCR beta libraries involved iRepertoire HTBI primers and Arm-PCR of CDR3 regions. MiXCR was run by TCRdb on the multiplex PCR reads, yielding one entry per CDR3 protein. The table includes 420,000 or so distinct CDR3 sequences, 16% detected once. The data were also submitted as part of a second study, on T cells in Graves' hyperthyroidism and ophthalmopathy.

The starting material was peripheral blood mononuclear cells (PBMCs), obtained at new diagnosis, from a patient treated with antithyroid drugs. The chain couples TRBV6-2 or TRBV6-3 to TRBJ1-2, with TRBD1 as a possible D gene (5 bases). This clonotype was sampled from a woman under 30 with Graves disease. In nucleotides, the CDR3 is TGTGCCAGCAGACAGCCAGGGAACTATGGCTACACCTTC. Translation gives CASRQPGNYGYTF.